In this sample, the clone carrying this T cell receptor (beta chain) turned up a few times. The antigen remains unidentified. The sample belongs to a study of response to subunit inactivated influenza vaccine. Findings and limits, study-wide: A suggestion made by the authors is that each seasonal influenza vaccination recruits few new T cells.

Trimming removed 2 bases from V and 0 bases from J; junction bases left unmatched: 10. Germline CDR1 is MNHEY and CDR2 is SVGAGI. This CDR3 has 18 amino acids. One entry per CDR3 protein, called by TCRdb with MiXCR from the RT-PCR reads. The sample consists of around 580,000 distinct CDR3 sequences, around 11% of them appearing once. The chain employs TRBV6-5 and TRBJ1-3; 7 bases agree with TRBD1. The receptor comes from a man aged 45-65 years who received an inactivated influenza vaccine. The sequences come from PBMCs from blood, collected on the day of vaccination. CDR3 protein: CASSYNFGTVSSGNTIYF. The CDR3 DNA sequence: TGTGCCAGCAGTTACAACTTCGGGACAGTGAGCTCTGGAAACACCATATATTTT.